This T cell receptor beta chain was sequenced in a study of T cells in women clearing cervical HPV infection. Study summary: Case blood was drawn a median approximately 21 weeks after lesion detection. Findings and limits, study-wide: CIN3+ cases had significantly higher TCR repertoire richness than controls, but evenness did not differ.

Some clones are missing from TCRdb's copy, which holds only in-frame ones; the method was immunoSEQ multiplex PCR. Its listing shows more than 15,000 clones. Remarks on this clone: Its antigen is as yet unknown. The read ends 3 residues shy of where the CDR3 ends; the end is completed using the germline J gene.

Trimming took off 3 bases at V and 6 bases at J, with 10 bases between the two ends. Germline V lookup: CDR1 DFQATT, CDR2 SNEGSKA (reference sequence). The CDR3 is 12 amino acids. Dot-blot hybridization genotyped cervical HPV amplified with MY09/MY11 PCR. This rearrangement joins TRBV20-1 to TRBJ2-3, with a tentative D call TRBD1 (6 bases). This receptor was taken from a woman between 18 and 70 years old with a cervical HPV16 infection that either progressed to CIN3+ or cleared (not recorded which). Sequencing was carried out using blood buffy coat. The CDR3: CSASPQGDTQYF. Incomplete CDR3 DNA: TGCAGTGCTAGTCCCCAGGGGGATACG.